This TCR beta chain was found in a study of Ad26.COV2.S vaccination and SARS-CoV-2 variants. Across the whole study: Into the muscle, Ad26.COV2.S was dosed once or twice, 56 days apart. General study findings and limits: Analyses that measured TCR breadth and depth may have underestimated total T cell responses. Those who received vaccine or placebo ended up with similar non-spike TCR breadth.

Method: immunoSEQ multiplex PCR; TCRdb's copy keeps in-frame clones and lacks some. The sample includes 430,000 or so clones, 80% to 90% of them seen just once. Treatment of the sample: roughly 20 received Ad26.COV2.S at low or high dose, single or two shots; about 5 received placebo; per-sample allocation not given. At day 63 after the first vaccine or placebo injection, samples were drawn. Whoever gave the sample was an adult aged 18-55 years in Boston. The ends lost 1 base at V and 5 bases at J; junction bases unmatched: 5. The germline V gene has CDR1 LGHNA and CDR2 YSLEER. CDR3 size: 16 residues. To note about this clone: Antigen unknown.

Source: peripheral blood, taken in a trial of Ad26.COV2.S vaccine versus placebo. The gene calls are TRBV4-3 and TRBJ2-3; 11 bases align to TRBD2. The TCR originated in a person between 18 and 65 years old who received the Ad26.COV2.S COVID-19 vaccine or a placebo. The DNA of the CDR3 is TGCGCCAGCAGCCAAGTTAGCGGGAGGGTCGGAGATACGCAGTATTTT. Protein: CASSQVSGRVGDTQYF.